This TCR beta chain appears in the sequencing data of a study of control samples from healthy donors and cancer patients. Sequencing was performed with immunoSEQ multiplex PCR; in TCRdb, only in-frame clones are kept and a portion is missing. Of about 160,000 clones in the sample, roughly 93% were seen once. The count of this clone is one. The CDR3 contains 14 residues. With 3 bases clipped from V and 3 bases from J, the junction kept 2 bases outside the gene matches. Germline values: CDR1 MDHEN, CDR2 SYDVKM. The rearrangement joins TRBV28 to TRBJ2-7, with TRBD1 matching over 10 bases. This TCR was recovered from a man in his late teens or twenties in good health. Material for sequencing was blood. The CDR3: CASSFGDRGYEQYF. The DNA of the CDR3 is TGTGCCAGCAGTTTTGGGGACAGGGGCTACGAGCAGTACTTC.